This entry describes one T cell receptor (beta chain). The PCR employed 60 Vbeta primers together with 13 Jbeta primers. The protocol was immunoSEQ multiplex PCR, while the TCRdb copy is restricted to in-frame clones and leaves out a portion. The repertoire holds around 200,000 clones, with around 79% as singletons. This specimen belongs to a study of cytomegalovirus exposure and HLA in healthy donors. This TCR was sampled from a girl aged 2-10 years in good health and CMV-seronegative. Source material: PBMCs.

The CDR3 nucleotides read TGTGCCAGCAGTCCGCGGGGAAATAGCAATCAGCCCCAGCATTTT. It translates to CASSPRGNSNQPQHF. J is TRBJ1-5 and V is TRBV6-1; D not certain. CDR1 is MNHNS, CDR2 SASEGT, per germline. The CDR3 is made up of 15 amino acids. V shed 5 bases and J shed 0 bases, with 11 bases lying between them.